The T cell receptor (beta chain) under discussion was sequenced for a study of identical twins. Regarding the study as a whole: One should note that invariant MAIT and iNKT cells could partly confound zero-insertion analyses.

Germline assignment: CDR1 DFQATT and CDR2 SNEGSKA (reference sequence). CDR3 length: 12 amino acids. V lost 5 bases to trimming and J lost 5 bases, with 10 bases between them. Each CDR3 protein is one row after TCRdb ran MiXCR on the 5' RACE reads. Of roughly 1,500,000 distinct CDR3 sequences in the sample, less than 35% are singletons; the top ten hold approximately 0.29%. In its sample, this clonotype was seen a few times. The target antigen is unknown. The rearrangement uses TRBV20-1 and TRBJ1-5; tentative D call: TRBD1 (6 bases). The sequencing input was cord blood. The clonotype originates from a newborn girl in good health. CDR3 coding DNA: TGCAGTGCTGACAGGAGGTATCAGCCCCAGCATTTT. Amino acids: CSADRRYQPQHF.